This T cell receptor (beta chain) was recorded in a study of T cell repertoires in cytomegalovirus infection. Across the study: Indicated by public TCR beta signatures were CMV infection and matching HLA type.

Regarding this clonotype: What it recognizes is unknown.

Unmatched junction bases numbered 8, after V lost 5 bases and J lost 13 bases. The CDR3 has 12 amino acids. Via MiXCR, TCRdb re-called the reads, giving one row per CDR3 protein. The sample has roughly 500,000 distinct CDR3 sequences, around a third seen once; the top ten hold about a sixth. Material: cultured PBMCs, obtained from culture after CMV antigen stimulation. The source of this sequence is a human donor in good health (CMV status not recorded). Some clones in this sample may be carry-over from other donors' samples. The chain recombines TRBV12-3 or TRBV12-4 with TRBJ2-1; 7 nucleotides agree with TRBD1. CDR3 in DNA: TGTGCCAGCAGTCCCATGGGGACAGAACAGTTCTTC. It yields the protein CASSPMGTEQFF.